This T cell receptor beta chain derives from a study of PD-L1 blockade in urothelial cancer. About the study: Researchers looked at the blood 3 weeks (second dose) and 6 weeks after treatment began.

Urothelial carcinoma affected the patients, and it was locally advanced or metastatic. Spiking of synthetic TCR analog templates was performed in each PCR. TCRdb's copy holds only in-frame clones and misses some; the assay was immunoSEQ multiplex PCR. The sample records approximately 79,000 clones, about nine tenths being singletons. Germline loops: CDR1 GTSNPN, CDR2 SVGIG (reference sequence). The CDR3 covers 16 residues. V lost 2 bases, J lost 5 bases, and 10 bases stayed unmatched. The chain couples TRBV30 to TRBJ1-2; 11 bases agree with TRBD1. The receptor comes from an older woman with urothelial cancer. This sample comprised PBMCs, obtained around atezolizumab (anti-PD-L1) treatment. The CDR3 DNA reads as TGTGCCTGGAGTTTGGACAGGGGGCGATCGGATTATGGCTACACCTTC. It translates to CAWSLDRGRSDYGYTF.